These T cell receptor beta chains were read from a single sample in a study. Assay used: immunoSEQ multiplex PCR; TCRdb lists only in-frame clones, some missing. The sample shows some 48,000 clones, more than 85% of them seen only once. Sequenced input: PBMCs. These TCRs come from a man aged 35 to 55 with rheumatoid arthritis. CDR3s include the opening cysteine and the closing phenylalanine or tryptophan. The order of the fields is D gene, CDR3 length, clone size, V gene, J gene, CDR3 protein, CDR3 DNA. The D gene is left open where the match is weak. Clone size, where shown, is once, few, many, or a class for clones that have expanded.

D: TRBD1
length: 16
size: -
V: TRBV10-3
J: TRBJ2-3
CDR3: CAITLTGGGSTDTQYF
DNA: TGTGCCATCACCCTGACAGGGGGCGGGAGCACAGATACGCAGTATTTT

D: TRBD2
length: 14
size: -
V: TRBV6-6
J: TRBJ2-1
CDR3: CASSPGGADNEQFF
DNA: TGTGCCAGCAGCCCCGGGGGGGCAGACAATGAGCAGTTCTTC

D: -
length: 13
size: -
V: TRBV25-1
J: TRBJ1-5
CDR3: CASSESKAGPQHF
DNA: TGTGCCAGCAGTGAATCAAAGGCGGGGCCCCAGCATTTT

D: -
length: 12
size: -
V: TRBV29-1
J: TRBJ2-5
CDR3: CSVPTGSETQYF
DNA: TGCAGCGTTCCGACAGGATCGGAGACCCAGTACTTC

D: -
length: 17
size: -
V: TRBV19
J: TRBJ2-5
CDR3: CASSPGNMIPGQETQYF
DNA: TGTGCCAGTAGCCCGGGGAACATGATCCCGGGCCAAGAGACCCAGTACTTC

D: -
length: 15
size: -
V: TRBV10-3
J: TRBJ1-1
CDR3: CAISESGGKNTEAFF
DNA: TGTGCCATCAGTGAGTCCGGGGGAAAAAACACTGAAGCTTTCTTT

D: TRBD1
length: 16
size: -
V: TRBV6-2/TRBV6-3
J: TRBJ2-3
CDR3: CASSYGDRPSTDTQYF
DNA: TGTGCCAGCAGTTACGGGGACAGACCCTCAACAGATACGCAGTATTTT

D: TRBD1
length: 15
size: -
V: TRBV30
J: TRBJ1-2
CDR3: CAWRKGDRELYGYTF
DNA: TGTGCCTGGAGGAAGGGGGACAGGGAGCTCTATGGCTACACCTTC

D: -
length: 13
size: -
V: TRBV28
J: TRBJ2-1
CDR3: CASSGSPYNEQFF
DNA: TGTGCCAGCAGCGGCAGTCCCTACAATGAGCAGTTCTTC

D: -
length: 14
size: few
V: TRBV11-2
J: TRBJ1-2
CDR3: CASSRIGQYGGYTF
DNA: TGTGCCAGCAGCCGAATCGGGCAGTATGGTGGCTACACCTTC

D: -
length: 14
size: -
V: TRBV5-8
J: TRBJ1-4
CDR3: CASSFGPRNEKLFF
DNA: TGTGCCAGCAGCTTCGGGCCTCGTAATGAAAAACTGTTTTTT

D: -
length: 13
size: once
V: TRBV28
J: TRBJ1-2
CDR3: CASRPTGLKGYTF
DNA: TGTGCCAGCAGGCCTACAGGGTTGAAGGGCTACACCTTC

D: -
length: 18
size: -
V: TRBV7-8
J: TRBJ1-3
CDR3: CASSLARTAGPRGNTIYF
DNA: TGTGCCAGCAGCTTAGCTCGTACCGCAGGGCCTAGGGGAAACACCATATATTTT

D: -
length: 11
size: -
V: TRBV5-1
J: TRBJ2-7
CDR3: CASRDTYEQYF
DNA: TGCGCCAGCCGCGACACCTACGAGCAGTACTTC

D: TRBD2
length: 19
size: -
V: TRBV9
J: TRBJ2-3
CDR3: CASSVDRGLAGEGTDTQYF
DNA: TGTGCCAGCAGCGTAGATCGGGGACTAGCGGGGGAGGGGACAGATACGCAGTATTTT